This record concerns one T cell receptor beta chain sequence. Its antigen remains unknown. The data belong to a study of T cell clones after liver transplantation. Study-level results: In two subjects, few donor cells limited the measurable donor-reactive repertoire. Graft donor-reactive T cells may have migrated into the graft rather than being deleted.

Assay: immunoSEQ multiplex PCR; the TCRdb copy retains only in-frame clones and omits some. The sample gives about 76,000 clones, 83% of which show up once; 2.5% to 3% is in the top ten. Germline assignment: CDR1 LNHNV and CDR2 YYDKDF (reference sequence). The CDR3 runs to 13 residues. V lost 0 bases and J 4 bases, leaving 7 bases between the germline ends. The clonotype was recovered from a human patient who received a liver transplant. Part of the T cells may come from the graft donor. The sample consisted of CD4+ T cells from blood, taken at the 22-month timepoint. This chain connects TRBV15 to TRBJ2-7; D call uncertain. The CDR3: CATSRDVGYEQYF. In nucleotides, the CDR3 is TGTGCCACCAGCAGAGATGTGGGTTACGAGCAGTACTTC.